This section outlines one T cell receptor beta chain sequence together with its context. Its antigen is still unknown. This could be a read error, since a much larger clone is one nucleotide away. The entry originates in a study of T cell repertoires in cytomegalovirus infection. Study details: Alongside well-studied HLA-B-restricted CMV epitopes, recently identified HLA-C-restricted CMV epitopes were also used. Evidence of both CMV infection and a matching HLA type came from public TCR beta signatures.

The study, taken as a whole, reports: Totalled public TCR beta family frequency picked out people who carried CMV plus the relevant HLA. Dominating the ex vivo response were HLA-C-restricted CMV-specific TCR beta clonotypes.

TCRdb called the reads again in MiXCR, with one record for every CDR3 protein. Seen here are 830,000 or so distinct CDR3 sequences, 30% to 35% observed once, and the top ten hold around 12%. V shed 3 bases and J shed 8 bases, with 16 bases lying between them. The V gene's germline CDR1 is SGHTA and CDR2 FQGNSA. The CDR3 covers 15 residues. Sequencing was performed on cultured CD8+ T cells from PBMCs, taken from culture after CMV antigen stimulation. The TCR comes from a human donor in good health (CMV status not recorded). Some clones in this sample may be carry-over from other donors' samples. The chain employs TRBV7-2 and TRBJ1-4; D is possibly TRBD1 (6 bases). The CDR3 sequence: CASSFQGIRWEKLFF. Here the CDR3 DNA reads TGTGCCAGCAGCTTCCAGGGGATCAGGTGGGAAAAACTGTTTTTT.